This T cell receptor (beta chain) was obtained from a study of blood T cell repertoires in COVID-19 (dated by TCRdb to 2018 to 2020). For the wider study: Collaborator samples came from the United States, Italy and Spain and covered acute and convalescent phases of COVID-19. The material from the prospective study consisted of cDNA or gDNA derived from T cells, B-cell-depleted T cells, or PBMCs. Subjects who had been exposed to COVID-19, were actively infected with it, or had recovered from it provided the deeply sampled blood TCRbeta repertoires that made up the dataset. The repertoires were made available in a free public database intended to serve as a resource for research on the immune response to SARS-CoV-2. Samples were obtained from the ongoing ImmuneRACE study (first 160 participants) and from 1,254 subjects provided by 6 global collaborators. Sample metadata almost always included a de-identified subject ID, COVID-19 status, age in years and sex. Where available, HLA class I and class II types were taken from metadata supplied by the sample provider and were not determined by assay-based typing. General study outcomes and caveats: The quantity of clinical and demographic metadata differed by source and by participant and was supplied without curation.

Turning to this clone: What this receptor recognizes is not known. The input lacks base qualities; no much larger clone sits a single base away.

In the prospective study, participants were about 18 to 95 years old, resided in about two dozen geographic areas of the United States, and were enrolled through a virtual design. In the prospective study, cohorts were assigned on the basis of participant-reported clinical history obtained from a screening survey and a study questionnaire. Recovered participants in ImmuneRACE Cohort 3 were defined as having two consecutive negative NP/OP PCR tests, clearance from a healthcare professional, or resolution of symptoms. In the prospective study, mobile phlebotomists collected whole blood, serum and a nasopharyngeal or oropharyngeal swab from each participant. Over a roughly 2-month period, participants in the prospective study had the option of providing additional blood draws and questionnaires. Before DNA extraction, prospective study blood samples were shipped either frozen or at room temperature.

TCRbeta CDR3 regions were amplified from genomic DNA by means of the immunoSEQ Assay, a bias-controlled multiplex PCR. The source study handled its data this way. The number of nucleated cells in each sample was estimated by amplification of reference gene primers within the assay. Sequence reads were collapsed and filtered to measure the absolute abundance of every unique TCRbeta CDR3 rearrangement. For each sample, productive Simpson clonality was calculated as the square root of Simpson's diversity index across productive rearrangements. TCRdb took this table from immuneACCESS and kept in-frame rearrangements with V and J called. Such tables lack part of the clones; where checked against another copy, unresolved V genes explain under half of the gap, and the rest is unexplained. D and trimming were read from the DNA, whereas the V and J calls and clone size are those reported in that table. The sample data list some 140,000 clones, and about four fifths of these were observed just once. The ten largest clones take up over 9% of the sample.

The origin of this receptor is a man aged 50 to 60 who had recovered from COVID-19. Sequencing was performed on PBMCs or T cells enriched from blood (not recorded which).

The DNA reads as follows: TGTGCCAGCAGGGGTGAACAGGCCAATCAGCCCCAGCATTTT. This gives the protein CASRGEQANQPQHF. The rearranged chain carries TRBV6-5 and TRBJ1-5; tentative D gene TRBD1, with 5 bases matching. Spanning cysteine to phenylalanine, the CDR3 consists of 14 amino acids. CDR3 DNA is the only sequence kept; it has 42 bases, read in frame from the first base. CDR1 and CDR2 (MNHEY, SVGAGI) derive from the germline V gene. The junction carries 12 bases between V and J, which are trimmed by 6 bases and 3 bases respectively.